The 28 T cell receptor beta chains in this list originate from one sample, sequenced in a study of T cell repertoires in cytomegalovirus infection. TCRdb used MiXCR to reprocess the reads, holding one entry per CDR3 protein. The table has roughly 180,000 distinct CDR3 sequences, about 18% seen once. The sequenced material came from CD8+ T cells from PBMCs. The source of these receptors is a human donor in good health (CMV status not recorded). Some clones in this sample may be carry-over from other donors' samples.

V and J are TRBV10-3 and TRBJ2-5; TRBD2 agrees at 10 bases. This CDR3 is 16 amino acids long. Trimming removed 0 bases from V and 4 bases from J; junction bases left unmatched: 5. CDR1 is ENHRY, CDR2 SYGVKD, per germline. CDR3 sequence reads: CAISESPSGGRETQYF. The CDR3 nucleotides read TGTGCCATCAGTGAGTCGCCTAGCGGGGGCCGAGAGACCCAGTACTTC.

V gene TRBV15 combines with J gene TRBJ2-5; 9 nucleotides align to TRBD1. The CDR3 length is 15 residues. Trimming at V came to 4 bases and at J to 5 bases, leaving 8 bases not matched to a gene. In germline, CDR1 is LNHNV, CDR2 YYDKDF (reference sequence). The CDR3 coding sequence is TGTGCCACCAGCAAACGGACAGGGGTTATGGAGACCCAGTACTTC. Protein: CATSKRTGVMETQYF.

This clonotype was observed a handful of times. The chain uses TRBV28 and TRBJ1-2, with TRBD1 identical over 8 bases. This CDR3 is built from 14 residues. V lost 5 bases to trimming and J lost 7 bases; unmatched junction nucleotides: 9. Per germline, CDR1 MDHEN and CDR2 SYDVKM. The CDR3 sequence: CASSGIDRGGGYTF. In DNA form, the CDR3 reads TGTGCCAGCAGTGGAATCGACAGGGGCGGTGGCTACACCTTC.

The rearrangement uses TRBV7-6 and TRBJ1-5; 7 nucleotides agree with TRBD1. The trim removed 5 bases at V and 4 bases at J, leaving 8 bases unmatched. Germline CDR1 reads SGHVS; CDR2 reads FNYEAQ. The CDR3 totals 15 residues. CDR3 amino acids: CASSVSGGGNQPQHF. The CDR3, as DNA: TGTGCCAGCAGCGTCTCAGGGGGTGGGAATCAGCCCCAGCATTTT. The whole variable domain, remainder taken from reference TRBV7-6 and TRBJ1-5, is GAGVSQSPRYKVTKRGQDVALRCDPISGHVSLYWYRQALGQGPEFLTYFNYEAQQDKSGLPNDRFSAERPEGSISTLTIQRTEQRDSAMYRCASSVSGGGNQPQHFGDGTRLSIL.

This clonotype was detected a few times. The chain has TRBV27 and TRBJ2-5, with TRBD1 matching over 7 bases. Looked up from germline, CDR1 is MNHEY and CDR2 is SMNVEV (reference sequence). The CDR3 spans 15 residues. Losses at the gene ends were 6 bases for V and 5 bases for J; bases not matched to a gene: 12. CDR3 DNA sequence: TGTGCCAGCAGCTCTAGACAGGGTATCAGGGAGACCCAGTACTTC. This sequence encodes CASSSRQGIRETQYF.

Ten or more counts support this clonotype. The V and J genes are TRBV7-2 and TRBJ1-1, with D hard to call. Germline loops: CDR1 SGHTA, CDR2 FQGNSA. The CDR3 spans 13 residues. V lost 1 base, J lost 3 bases, and 6 bases lay in between. The CDR3 bases are TGTGCCAGCAGCTTAGGAGGGCACACTGAAGCTTTCTTT. Protein product: CASSLGGHTEAFF.

This clonotype appeared a few times. The chain employs TRBV28 and TRBJ1-1; possibly TRBD1 for D (6 bases). V was cut by 5 bases and J by 1 base, with 8 bases left in between. CDR1 is MDHEN and CDR2 is SYDVKM in the germline V gene. The length of the CDR3 is 13 residues. The CDR3 coding sequence is TGTGCCAGCAGTGACAGGTCGAACACTGAAGCTTTCTTT. Translated, it gives CASSDRSNTEAFF.

The V gene is TRBV28, the J gene TRBJ1-2; D is undetermined. Deletions cut 4 bases from V and 6 bases from J, with 15 bases between. The germline V gene has CDR1 MDHEN and CDR2 SYDVKM. The CDR3 runs 14 residues. DNA of the CDR3: TGTGCCAGCAGTTCCTCCCGGGCCGGGGATGGCTACACCTTC. The encoded protein is CASSSSRAGDGYTF.

This clonotype has a count of ten or more. This chain connects TRBV7-2 to TRBJ1-1; D not certain. V was trimmed by 4 bases and J by 6 bases, leaving 15 bases between them. This CDR3 comprises 14 residues. CDR1 and CDR2 from the germline V gene are SGHTA and FQGNSA. CDR3 amino acids: CASSSWARRAEAFF. The CDR3 coding sequence is TGTGCCAGCAGCTCTTGGGCCCGGAGGGCTGAAGCTTTCTTT.

The V and J genes are TRBV7-9 and TRBJ2-7; D not certain. Germline loops: CDR1 SEHNR, CDR2 FQNEAQ (reference sequence). Trimming shortened V by 5 bases and J by 3 bases, and 11 bases separated the two germline ends. The CDR3 spans 13 residues. CDR3 nucleotides: TGTGCCAGCAGCGGGCCAGCTGACTACGAGCAGTACTTC. Translating it yields CASSGPADYEQYF.

The rearrangement links TRBV19 to TRBJ1-1, with a weak D call TRBD1 (6 bases). The germline V gene has CDR1 LNHDA and CDR2 SQIVND (reference sequence). The V and J ends lost 5 bases and 4 bases respectively, with 17 bases between them. This CDR3 has 15 amino acids. The CDR3 sequence: CASSPGQWAPTEAFF. The CDR3 coding sequence is TGTGCCAGTAGTCCCGGACAGTGGGCCCCCACTGAAGCTTTCTTT. Filled out from reference TRBV19 and TRBJ1-1, the complete variable domain reads DGGITQSPKYLFRKEGQNVTLSCEQNLNHDAMYWYRQDPGQGLRLIYYSQIVNDFQKGDIAEGYSVSREKKESFPLTVTSAQKNPTAFYLCASSPGQWAPTEAFFGQGTRLTVV.

In this sample, this clonotype turned up a few times. CDR3: CASSLSGLAGEQFF. CDR3 DNA: TGTGCCAGCAGTTTGTCGGGACTAGCGGGGGAGCAGTTCTTC. This chain uses TRBV12-3 or TRBV12-4 with TRBJ2-1, with 13 nucleotides matching TRBD2. The V segment lost 3 bases and the J segment 10 bases; nucleotides outside the gene matches: 3. This CDR3 spans 14 amino acids.

This rearrangement joins TRBV28 to TRBJ1-3; D unresolved. This CDR3 contains 14 residues. The germline V and J ends were trimmed by 6 bases and 2 bases, with 11 bases remaining between them. Germline CDR1 reads MDHEN; CDR2 reads SYDVKM. CDR3 in DNA: TGTGCCAGCAGCCCCCCAACCACTGGAAACACCATATATTTT. This translates into CASSPPTTGNTIYF.

This clonotype has just a few counts. This chain joins TRBV2 and TRBJ1-3; the match to TRBD1 covers 11 bases. Germline V CDR1 and CDR2: SNHLY, FYNNEI. V was pared by 7 bases and J by 8 bases, with 7 bases of the junction left unmatched. This CDR3 spans 14 amino acids. The CDR3 bases are TGTGCCAGCATCCTGGGACAGGGGGAGGACACCATATATTTT. Residues: CASILGQGEDTIYF.

This chain links TRBV7-9 with TRBJ2-7, with 7 positions matching TRBD1. Losses at the gene ends were 6 bases for V and 6 bases for J; bases not matched to a gene: 8. The CDR3 runs to 13 residues. CDR1 is SEHNR, CDR2 FQNEAQ, per germline (reference sequence). The CDR3 coding sequence is TGTGCCAGCAGTTCGGGACAGCCCCGCGAGCAGTACTTC. Translation gives CASSSGQPREQYF.

The chain links TRBV4-1 to TRBJ1-5; no clear D gene. Germline V gene data show CDR1 as MGHRA and CDR2 as YSYEKL. The CDR3 extends over 13 amino acids. V gave up 2 bases and J gave up 6 bases, with 8 bases separating them. The CDR3 reads CASSQSWGQPQHF. CDR3 sequence (DNA): TGCGCCAGCAGCCAATCGTGGGGTCAGCCCCAGCATTTT.

This clonotype was observed a single time. V and J are TRBV12-3 or TRBV12-4 and TRBJ1-1, with 8 bases matching TRBD1. The length of the CDR3 is 20 residues. The J segment lost 1 base and the V segment lost 1 base, leaving 17 bases of the junction unmatched. The CDR3 coding sequence is TGTGCCAGCAGTTTAGTGGGGGACAGGACTCGGACCCGGGAGAACACTGAAGCTTTCTTT. It translates to CASSLVGDRTRTRENTEAFF.

The chain combines TRBV7-9 with TRBJ1-6; possibly TRBD1 for D (6 bases). The V gene lost 4 bases and the J gene lost 1 base, with 14 bases spanning the gap. From germline, CDR1 is SEHNR and CDR2 FQNEAQ (reference sequence). This CDR3 comprises 17 residues. CDR3 residues: CASSSTTRGSYNSPLHF. The CDR3 DNA follows: TGTGCCAGCAGCTCCACAACCAGGGGATCCTATAATTCACCCCTCCACTTT.

The rearrangement joins TRBV6-6 to TRBJ2-5, with D perhaps TRBD1 or TRBD2 (5 bases each). The germline CDR1 and CDR2 sequences are MNHNY and SVGAGI (reference sequence). V was trimmed by 6 bases and J by 1 base, leaving 15 bases between them. CDR3 length equals 15 residues. CDR3 sequence reads: CASRAGETVQETQYF. For the CDR3, the DNA is TGTGCCAGCAGAGCCGGGGAGACAGTCCAAGAGACCCAGTACTTC.

The chain couples TRBV2 to TRBJ2-3; D not certain. CDR1 SNHLY and CDR2 FYNNEI come from the germline V gene. The V end was cut by 1 base, the J end by 0 bases, with 2 bases between. CDR3 length equals 13 residues. Written as DNA, the CDR3 is TGTGCCAGCAGTGAAGACAGCACAGATACGCAGTATTTT. It specifies CASSEDSTDTQYF.

The chain couples TRBV12-3 or TRBV12-4 to TRBJ1-1; TRBD1 agrees at 8 bases. This CDR3 comprises 12 residues. Trimming removed 7 bases from V and 6 bases from J; junction bases left unmatched: 4. This chain's CDR3 is CASIGTGSEAFF. The CDR3 DNA reads as TGTGCCAGCATCGGGACAGGATCTGAAGCTTTCTTT.

V usage is TRBV29-1 and J usage is TRBJ2-2; D may be TRBD1 (6 bases). The CDR3 has 12 residues. Germline CDR1 is SQVTM and CDR2 is ANQGSEA. Deletions cut 5 bases from V and 7 bases from J, with 11 bases between. CDR3 protein: CSVQGGGGELFF. CDR3 sequence (DNA): TGCAGCGTTCAAGGGGGTGGCGGGGAGCTGTTTTTT.

This chain connects TRBV5-1 to TRBJ2-1; tentatively, D is TRBD1 (5 bases). The CDR3 covers 16 residues. Trimming took 5 bases from V and 8 from J, leaving 23 bases between them. Germline V gives CDR1 SGHRS, CDR2 YFSETQ. The CDR3 DNA reads TGCGCCAGCAGGGTTGGGCCAGGGCGGCTTTATGATGAGCAGTTCTTC. This sequence encodes CASRVGPGRLYDEQFF.

This sequence joins TRBV6-4 and TRBJ2-3, with D hard to call. Per the germline V gene, CDR1 is MRHNA and CDR2 is SNTAGT. The CDR3 consists of 13 residues. The V gene lost 2 bases and the J gene lost 3 bases, with 6 bases spanning the gap. CDR3 sequence: CASSDDLTDTQYF. In nucleotides, the CDR3 is TGTGCCAGCAGTGACGACTTGACAGATACGCAGTATTTT.

This chain connects TRBV6-6 to TRBJ2-1; D tentatively reads TRBD1 or TRBD2 (5 bases each). Germline V lookup: CDR1 MNHNY, CDR2 SVGAGI (reference sequence). The CDR3 covers 14 residues. Trimming left V 6 bases short and J 1 base short, with 10 bases between. CDR3 bases: TGTGCCAGCAGAGATGGGGGATCCTACAATGAGCAGTTCTTC. Amino acids: CASRDGGSYNEQFF.

This clonotype was observed a few times. V and J are TRBV7-9 and TRBJ2-7; 8 bases map to TRBD1. V was pared by 0 bases and J by 3 bases, with 4 bases of the junction left unmatched. Germline V CDR1 and CDR2: SEHNR, FQNEAQ (reference sequence). CDR3 length: 15 amino acids. The CDR3 DNA sequence: TGTGCCAGCAGCTTAGCACAGGGGGGACTCTACGAGCAGTACTTC. This encodes CASSLAQGGLYEQYF.

This chain uses TRBV27 with TRBJ1-5; 7 nucleotides match TRBD1. Germline CDR1 and CDR2: MNHEY and SMNVEV (reference sequence). Germline trimming cut 5 bases from V and 6 bases from J; bases unmatched to any gene: 10. The CDR3 runs 15 residues. DNA for the CDR3: TGTGCCAGCAGTCGGGACAGTCTAAGAATTCAGCCCCAGCATTTT. Translating it yields CASSRDSLRIQPQHF.

The V call is TRBV20-1, the J call TRBJ2-1, with TRBD1 as a possible D gene (6 bases). CDR3 size: 13 residues. The V end was cut by 6 bases, the J end by 9 bases, with 18 bases between. The germline CDR1 and CDR2 sequences are DFQATT and SNEGSKA (reference sequence). The CDR3: CSAPQGPAREQFF. CDR3 in DNA: TGCAGTGCCCCACAGGGACCCGCACGTGAGCAGTTCTTC.